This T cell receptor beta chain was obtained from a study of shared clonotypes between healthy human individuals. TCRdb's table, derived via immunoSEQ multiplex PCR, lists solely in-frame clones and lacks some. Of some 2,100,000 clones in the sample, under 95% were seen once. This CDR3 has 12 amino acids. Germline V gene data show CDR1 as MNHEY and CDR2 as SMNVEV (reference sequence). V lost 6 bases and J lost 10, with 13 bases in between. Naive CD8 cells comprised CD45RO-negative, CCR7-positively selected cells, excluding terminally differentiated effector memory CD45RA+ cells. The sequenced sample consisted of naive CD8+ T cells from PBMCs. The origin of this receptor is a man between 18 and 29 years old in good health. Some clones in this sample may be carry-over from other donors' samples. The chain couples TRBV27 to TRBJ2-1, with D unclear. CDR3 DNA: TGTGCCAGCAGGCCGGGCCCCAGGGAGCAGTTCTTC. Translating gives CASRPGPREQFF.